The source of this TCR beta chain is a study of T-cell memory formation after mild COVID-19. This clonotype has a count of ten or more. Its antigen is unidentified. Study-level findings and limits: Largely, contracting CD4+ clones fell within CM and EM, and contracting CD8+ clones within EMRA. A second wave of clones peaked on day 37, and their SARS-CoV-2 specificity went unconfirmed.

Via MiXCR, TCRdb re-called the 5' RACE reads, giving one row per CDR3 protein. In the table there are approximately 30,000 distinct CDR3 sequences, approximately 7.7% of which are singletons. The CDR3 runs to 15 residues. Trimming removed 3 bases from V and 5 bases from J; junction bases left unmatched: 8. Germline V gives CDR1 SGHRS, CDR2 YFSETQ. This receptor was obtained from a man aged 18 to 30 who had mild COVID-19 (a few samples of this study predate the infection). Cell type and time point are not known. Specimen: PBMCs or a T cell subset sorted from them (not recorded which). The chain uses TRBV5-1 and TRBJ1-1, with 9 nucleotides matching TRBD1. The CDR3 loop is CASSSGTGQATEAFF. In nucleotides, the CDR3 is TGCGCCAGCAGCTCCGGGACAGGGCAGGCGACTGAAGCTTTCTTT.